Reported below is one TCR beta chain. Its antigen is as yet unknown. In each sample, at least 6.5 million PBMCs were isolated. At least 6 micrograms of total RNA were extracted per sample. CDR3 length equals 12 residues. Trimming pared 5 bases from V and 10 bases from J, leaving 12 bases between. The germline V gene has CDR1 LGHDT and CDR2 YNNKEL (reference sequence). This sample stems from a study of blood T cells in healthy people across ages. Overall study: Template switching retrieved approximately one barcoded beta molecule for each two T cells.

A second PCR, run for roughly 7 to 11 cycles, used a sample-barcoded 5' primer plus a J-beta primer mix. From the 5' RACE reads, TCRdb called clonotypes with MiXCR, one entry per CDR3 protein. The data show 450,000 to 700,000 distinct CDR3 sequences, approximately 27% seen once. Findings and limits, study-wide: Strongly correlated with naive T cell percentage was TCR beta diversity.

The J gene is TRBJ2-1, the V gene TRBV3-1; maybe TRBD2 (5 bases). The origin of this receptor is an older woman in good health. What was sequenced was blood. The CDR3 DNA is TGTGCCAGCAGCGAGAACAGACTAGAGCAGTTCTTC. Translated: CASSENRLEQFF.